This T cell receptor (beta chain) appears in the sequencing data of a study of response to subunit inactivated influenza vaccine. To note about this clonotype: The antigen is undetermined.

MiXCR was run by TCRdb on the RT-PCR reads, yielding one entry per CDR3 protein. The sample holds 400,000 to 650,000 distinct CDR3 sequences; approximately 7.8% are singletons and the top ten take approximately 14%. There are 13 residues in the CDR3. Germline CDR1 MNHEY, CDR2 SVGEGT. With V trimmed by 7 bases and J by 10 bases, 7 bases remained unmatched. Study results and limitations: Each seasonal flu vaccination may recruit only limited new T cells, authors suggested.

J is TRBJ2-1 and V is TRBV6-2 or TRBV6-3; 10 positions match TRBD2. This sequence was found in a man in his fifties or sixties who received an inactivated influenza vaccine. The sequencing used PBMCs from blood, collected around 25 months after vaccination. The CDR3: CASKLAGHQEQFF. CDR3 coding DNA: TGTGCCAGCAAACTAGCGGGACACCAGGAGCAGTTCTTC.